The TCR beta chain under discussion was sequenced for a study of CD8 T cells in Susac syndrome. This CDR3 is built from 18 residues. Germline V gene lookup returns CDR1 MNHEY and CDR2 SVGEGT. Trimming cost V 2 bases and J 4 bases, with 21 bases left between them. CD8+ and CD4+ T cells taken from blood had their TCR beta sequenced. Healthy donors served as the controls. They were matched for age and sex. Negative isolation was applied to CD8+ and CD4+ T cells, and FACS enrichment was applied to TEMRA cells. About 0.5 to 1 ug RNA was reverse transcribed with random hexamers. Amplification of the TCR beta CDR3 was carried out by immunoSEQ multiplex PCR, which spanned a total of 54 Vbeta and 13 Jbeta segments. Each CDR3 protein gets one entry after TCRdb re-called the immunoSEQ multiplex PCR reads with MiXCR. The repertoire holds approximately 170,000 distinct CDR3 sequences, with about 92% as singletons.

The receptor was derived from a human donor in good health. Sequences were obtained from CD4+ T cells from PBMCs. The chain couples TRBV6-2 or TRBV6-3 to TRBJ2-1; D remains unclear. In DNA form, the CDR3 reads TGTGCCAGCAGTTACCACAAAAACTCAGGCGCCGGGTACAATGAGCAGTTCTTC. Its protein is CASSYHKNSGAGYNEQFF.